The T cell receptor (beta chain) described here comes from a study of blood T cell repertoires in COVID-19 (TCRdb year 2020). Study-wide context: Collaborator samples came from the United States, Italy and Spain and covered acute and convalescent phases of COVID-19. The material from the prospective study consisted of cDNA or gDNA derived from T cells, B-cell-depleted T cells, or PBMCs. Subjects who had been exposed to COVID-19, were actively infected with it, or had recovered from it provided the deeply sampled blood TCRbeta repertoires that made up the dataset. The repertoires were released in a freely available public database meant as a resource for research on the immune response to SARS-CoV-2. Samples came from the ongoing ImmuneRACE study (first 160 participants) plus 1,254 subjects from 6 global collaborators. Sample metadata almost always included a de-identified subject ID, COVID-19 status, age in years and sex. HLA class I and class II types, where available, came from metadata supplied by the sample provider rather than from assay-based typing.

In the germline V gene, CDR1 corresponds to MNHEY and CDR2 to SVGAGI. The CDR3 starts with the cysteine, ends with the phenylalanine, and has 13 residues. The sequence is cut down to CDR3 DNA, 39 bases in frame from base 1. V loses 0 bases, J loses 7 bases, and the germline ends lie 7 bases apart. As concerns this clone: What antigen it recognizes has not been identified. Base qualities were left out, and no much larger clone turns up one base away.

Whole blood was collected in K2EDTA tubes by collaborating institutions according to the institutions' own protocols. For TCRbeta analysis, collaborator samples were shipped as frozen whole blood, as isolated PBMCs, or as DNA extracted from either sample type. Summary of the overall study and its limitations: How much clinical and demographic metadata was included differed by source and by participant, and the metadata was provided uncurated.

TCRbeta CDR3 regions were amplified from genomic DNA using the immunoSEQ Assay, a bias-controlled multiplex PCR. Under the source paper's analysis protocol: The number of nucleated cells in each sample was estimated by amplification of reference gene primers within the assay. To quantify the absolute abundance of each unique TCRbeta CDR3 rearrangement, sequence reads were collapsed and filtered. For each sample, productive Simpson clonality was calculated by taking the square root of Simpson's diversity index across productive rearrangements. The source is immuneACCESS, and TCRdb retained only in-frame sequences with V and J called. Part of the clones is not carried over; for the studies checked, unresolved V genes explain less than half of this, and the remainder is unexplained. V, J and clone size are taken as reported in that table, and D and trimming were inferred from the DNA itself. Counted in this sample were over 250,000 clones; 85% to 90% of them appeared once. The top ten clones comprise more than 10% of the sample.

Recombination connected TRBV6-5 to TRBJ1-5, with no confidently assigned D gene. What was sequenced was peripheral blood. The receptor was derived from a human donor in a cohort sampled during active COVID-19. At the DNA level, the sequence is TGTGCCAGCAGTTACTCGATTCTACAGCCCCAGCATTTT. Its translation reads: CASSYSILQPQHF.